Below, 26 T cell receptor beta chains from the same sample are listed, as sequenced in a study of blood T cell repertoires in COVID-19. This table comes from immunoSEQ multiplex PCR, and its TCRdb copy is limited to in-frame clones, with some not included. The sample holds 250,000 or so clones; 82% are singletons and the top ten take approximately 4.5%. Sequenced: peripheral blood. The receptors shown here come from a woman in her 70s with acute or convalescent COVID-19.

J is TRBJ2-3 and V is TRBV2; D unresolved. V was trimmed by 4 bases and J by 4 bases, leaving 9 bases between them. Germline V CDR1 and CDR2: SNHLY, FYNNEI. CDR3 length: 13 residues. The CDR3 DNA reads TGTGCCAGCAGTGTAGATGTTCCAGATACGCAGTATTTT. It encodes CASSVDVPDTQYF.

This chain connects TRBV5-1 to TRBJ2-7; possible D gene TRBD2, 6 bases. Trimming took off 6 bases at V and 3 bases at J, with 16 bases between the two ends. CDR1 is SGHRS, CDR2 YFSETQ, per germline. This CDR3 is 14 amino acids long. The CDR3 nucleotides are TGCGCCAGCACCTTCTCGGGGGACCGCTACGAGCAGTACTTC. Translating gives CASTFSGDRYEQYF.

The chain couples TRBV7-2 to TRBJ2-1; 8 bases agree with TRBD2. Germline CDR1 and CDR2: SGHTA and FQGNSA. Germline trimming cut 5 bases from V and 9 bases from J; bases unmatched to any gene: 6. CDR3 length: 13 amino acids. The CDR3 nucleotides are TGTGCCAGCAGCCCCGGGAGGGCCGGTGAGCAGTTCTTC. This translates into CASSPGRAGEQFF.

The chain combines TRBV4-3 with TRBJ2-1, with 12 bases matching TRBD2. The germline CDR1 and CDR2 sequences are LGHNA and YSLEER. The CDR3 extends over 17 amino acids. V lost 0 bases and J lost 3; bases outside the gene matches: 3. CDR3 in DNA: TGCGCCAGCAGCCAAGACCCTAGCGGGGGGGTCTACAATGAGCAGTTCTTC. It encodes CASSQDPSGGVYNEQFF.

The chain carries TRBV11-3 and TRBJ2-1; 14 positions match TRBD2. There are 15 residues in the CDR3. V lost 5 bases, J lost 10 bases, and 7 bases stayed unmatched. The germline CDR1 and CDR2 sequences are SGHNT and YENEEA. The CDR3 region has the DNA TGTGCCAGCAGCCCGGGGACTAGCGGGGGTGGGGAGCAGTTCTTC. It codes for CASSPGTSGGGEQFF.

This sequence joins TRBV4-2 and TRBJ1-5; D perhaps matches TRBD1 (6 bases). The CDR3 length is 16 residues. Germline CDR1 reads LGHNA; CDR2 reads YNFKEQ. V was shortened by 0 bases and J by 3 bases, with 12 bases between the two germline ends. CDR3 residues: CASSQDQGQVNQPQHF. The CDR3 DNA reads TGTGCCAGCAGCCAAGATCAGGGGCAGGTCAATCAGCCCCAGCATTTT.

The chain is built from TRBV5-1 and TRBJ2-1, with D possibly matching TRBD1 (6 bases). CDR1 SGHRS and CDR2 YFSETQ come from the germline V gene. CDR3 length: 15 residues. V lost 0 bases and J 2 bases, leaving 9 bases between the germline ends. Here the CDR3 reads CASSLESGAYNEQFF. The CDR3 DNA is TGCGCCAGCAGCTTGGAGTCAGGGGCCTACAATGAGCAGTTCTTC.

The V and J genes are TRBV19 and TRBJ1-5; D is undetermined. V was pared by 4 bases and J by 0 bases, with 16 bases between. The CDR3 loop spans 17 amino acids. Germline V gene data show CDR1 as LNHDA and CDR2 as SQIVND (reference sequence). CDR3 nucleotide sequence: TGTGCCAGTAGTAACCCCTTGACTGTGGTTAGCAATCAGCCCCAGCATTTT. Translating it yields CASSNPLTVVSNQPQHF.

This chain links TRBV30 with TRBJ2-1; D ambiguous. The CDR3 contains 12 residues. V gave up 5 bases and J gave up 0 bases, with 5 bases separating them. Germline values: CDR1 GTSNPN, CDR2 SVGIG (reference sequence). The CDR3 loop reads CAWSISYNEQFF. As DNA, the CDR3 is TGTGCCTGGTCTATCTCCTACAATGAGCAGTTCTTC.

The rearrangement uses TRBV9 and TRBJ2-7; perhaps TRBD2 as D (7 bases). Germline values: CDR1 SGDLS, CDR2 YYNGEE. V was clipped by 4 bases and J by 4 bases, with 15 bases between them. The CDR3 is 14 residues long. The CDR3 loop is CASSSRGGGYEQYF. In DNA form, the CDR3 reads TGTGCCAGCAGCTCAAGGGGGGGCGGGTACGAGCAGTACTTC.

CDR3 protein: CASSGTSGGRSPYEQYF. DNA of the CDR3: TGTGCCAGCTCCGGAACTAGCGGGGGAAGGTCCCCCTACGAGCAGTACTTC. The chain has TRBV10-3 and TRBJ2-7; 11 bases map to TRBD2. Germline CDR1 ENHRY, CDR2 SYGVKD. V lost 10 bases and J lost 2; bases outside the gene matches: 16. This CDR3 is built from 17 residues.

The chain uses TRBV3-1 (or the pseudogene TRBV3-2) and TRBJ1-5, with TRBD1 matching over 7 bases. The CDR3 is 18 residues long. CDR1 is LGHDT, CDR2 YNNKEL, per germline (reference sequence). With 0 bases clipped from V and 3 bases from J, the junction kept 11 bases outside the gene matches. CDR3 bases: TGTGCCAGCAGCCAAGATCCTCCAGGGGGATTATACAATCAGCCCCAGCATTTT. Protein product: CASSQDPPGGLYNQPQHF.

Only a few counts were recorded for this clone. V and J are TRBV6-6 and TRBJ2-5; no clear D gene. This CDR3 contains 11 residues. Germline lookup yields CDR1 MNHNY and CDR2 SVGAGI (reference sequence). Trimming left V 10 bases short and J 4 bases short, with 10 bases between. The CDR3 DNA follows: TGTGCCATACGTACCGGAGAGACCCAGTACTTC. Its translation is CAIRTGETQYF.

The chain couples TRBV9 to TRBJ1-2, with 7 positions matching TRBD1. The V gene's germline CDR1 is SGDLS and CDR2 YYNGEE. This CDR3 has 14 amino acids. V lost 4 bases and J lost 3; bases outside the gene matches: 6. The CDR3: CASSLMGTDYGYTF. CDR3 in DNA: TGTGCCAGCAGCCTAATGGGGACAGACTATGGCTACACCTTC.

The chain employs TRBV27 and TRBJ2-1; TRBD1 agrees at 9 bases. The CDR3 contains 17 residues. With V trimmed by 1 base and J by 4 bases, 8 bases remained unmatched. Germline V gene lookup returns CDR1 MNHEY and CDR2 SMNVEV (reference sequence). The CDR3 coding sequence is TGTGCCAGCAGTTTATTCCTGACAGGGGGTATTTACAATGAGCAGTTCTTC. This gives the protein CASSLFLTGGIYNEQFF.

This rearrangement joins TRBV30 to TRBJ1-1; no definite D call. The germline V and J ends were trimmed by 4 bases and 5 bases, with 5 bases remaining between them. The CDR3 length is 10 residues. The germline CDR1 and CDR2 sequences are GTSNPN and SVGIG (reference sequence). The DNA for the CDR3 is TGTGCCTGGACGGAGACTGAAGCTTTCTTT. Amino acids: CAWTETEAFF.

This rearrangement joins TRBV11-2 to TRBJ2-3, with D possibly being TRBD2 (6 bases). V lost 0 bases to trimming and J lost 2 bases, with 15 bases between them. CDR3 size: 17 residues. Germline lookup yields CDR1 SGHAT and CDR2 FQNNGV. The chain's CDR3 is CASSLDLGLLSTDTQYF. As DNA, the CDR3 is TGTGCCAGCAGCTTAGATCTGGGACTCCTCTCCACAGATACGCAGTATTTT.

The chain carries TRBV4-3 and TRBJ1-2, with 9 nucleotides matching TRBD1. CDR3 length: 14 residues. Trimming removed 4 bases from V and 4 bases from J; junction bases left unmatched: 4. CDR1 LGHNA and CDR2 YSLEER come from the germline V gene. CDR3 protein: CASSPQGARYGYTF. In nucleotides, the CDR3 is TGCGCCAGCAGCCCACAGGGGGCCCGCTATGGCTACACCTTC.

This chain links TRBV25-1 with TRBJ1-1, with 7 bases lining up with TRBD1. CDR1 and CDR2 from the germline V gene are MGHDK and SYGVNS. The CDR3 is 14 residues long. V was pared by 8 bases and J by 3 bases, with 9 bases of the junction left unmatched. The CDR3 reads CASRMTGRHTEAFF. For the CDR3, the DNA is TGTGCCAGCCGTATGACAGGGAGACACACTGAAGCTTTCTTT.

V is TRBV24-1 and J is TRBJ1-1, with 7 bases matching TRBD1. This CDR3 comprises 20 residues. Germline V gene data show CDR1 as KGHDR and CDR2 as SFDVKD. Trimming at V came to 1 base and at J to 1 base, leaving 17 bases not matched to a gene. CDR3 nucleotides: TGTGCCACCAGTGATTTTACTAATACCCCGGGACAGCGAAAGAACACTGAAGCTTTCTTT. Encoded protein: CATSDFTNTPGQRKNTEAFF.

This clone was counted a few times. The CDR3: CASSFEGNTEAFF. DNA for the CDR3: TGTGCCAGCAGTTTTGAGGGGAACACTGAAGCTTTCTTT. This chain links TRBV28 with TRBJ1-1; D is unclear. From germline, CDR1 is MDHEN and CDR2 SYDVKM. The CDR3 length is 13 residues. The ends were cut back, 3 bases at V and 1 base at J, with 6 bases in the middle. The variable domain in full, with the rest retrieved from reference TRBV28 and TRBJ1-1, is DVKVTQSSRYLVKRTGEKVFLECVQDMDHENMFWYRQDPGLGLRLIYFSYDVKMKEKGDIPEGYSVSREKKERFSLILESASTNQTSMYLCASSFEGNTEAFFGQGTRLTVV.

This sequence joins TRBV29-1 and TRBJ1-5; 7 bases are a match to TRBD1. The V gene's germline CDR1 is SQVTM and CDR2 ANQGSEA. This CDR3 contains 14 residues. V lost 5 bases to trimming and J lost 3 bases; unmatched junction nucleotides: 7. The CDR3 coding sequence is TGCAGCGTTTTGGTCGGGACAGCCAATCAGCCCCAGCATTTT. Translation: CSVLVGTANQPQHF. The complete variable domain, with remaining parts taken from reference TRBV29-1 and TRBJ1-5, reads SAVISQKPSRDICQRGTSLTIQCQVDSQVTMMFWYRQQPGQSLTLIATANQGSEATYESGFVIDKFPISRPNLTFSTLTVSNMSPEDSSIYLCSVLVGTANQPQHFGDGTRLSIL.

CDR3 region: CAIQGALGELFF. CDR3 DNA sequence: TGTGCCATTCAGGGGGCGCTAGGGGAGCTGTTTTTT. The chain links TRBV28 to TRBJ2-2; 8 nucleotides match TRBD1. The CDR3 extends over 12 amino acids. Germline lookup yields CDR1 MDHEN and CDR2 SYDVKM. V trimming: 10 bases; J trimming: 8 bases; junction bases outside the gene matches: 6.

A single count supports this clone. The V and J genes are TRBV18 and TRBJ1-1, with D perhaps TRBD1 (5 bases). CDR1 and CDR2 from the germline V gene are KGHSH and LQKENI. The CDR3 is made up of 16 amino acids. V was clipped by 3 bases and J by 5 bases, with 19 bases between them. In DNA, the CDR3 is TGTGCCAGCTCACCTACTAATTACAGGTATGGGACTGAAGCTTTCTTT. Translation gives CASSPTNYRYGTEAFF.

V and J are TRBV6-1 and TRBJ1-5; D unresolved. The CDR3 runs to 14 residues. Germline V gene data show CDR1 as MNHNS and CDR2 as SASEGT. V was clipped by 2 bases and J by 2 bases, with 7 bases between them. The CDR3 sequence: CASSEYQGNQPQHF. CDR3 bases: TGTGCCAGCAGTGAATACCAGGGCAATCAGCCCCAGCATTTT.

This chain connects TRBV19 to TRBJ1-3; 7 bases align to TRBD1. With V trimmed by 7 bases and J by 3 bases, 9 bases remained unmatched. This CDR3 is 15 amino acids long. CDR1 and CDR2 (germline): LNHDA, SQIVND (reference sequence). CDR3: CASNPGTANGNTIYF. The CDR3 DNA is TGTGCCAGTAACCCTGGGACAGCAAATGGAAACACCATATATTTT.